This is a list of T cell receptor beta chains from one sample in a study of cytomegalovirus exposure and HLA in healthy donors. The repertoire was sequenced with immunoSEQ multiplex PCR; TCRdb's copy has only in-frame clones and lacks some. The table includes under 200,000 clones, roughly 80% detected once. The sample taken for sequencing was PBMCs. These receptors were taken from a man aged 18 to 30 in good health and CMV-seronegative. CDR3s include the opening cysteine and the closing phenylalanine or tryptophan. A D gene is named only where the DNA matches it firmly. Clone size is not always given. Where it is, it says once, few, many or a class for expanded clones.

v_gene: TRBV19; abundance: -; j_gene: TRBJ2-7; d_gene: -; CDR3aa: CASSDSHPYEQYF; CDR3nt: TGTGCCAGTAGTGACAGCCACCCCTACGAGCAGTACTTC
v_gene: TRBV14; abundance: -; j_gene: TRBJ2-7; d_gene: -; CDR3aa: CASSQVPGLFYEQYF; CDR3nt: TGTGCCAGCAGCCAAGTTCCCGGACTCTTCTACGAGCAGTACTTC
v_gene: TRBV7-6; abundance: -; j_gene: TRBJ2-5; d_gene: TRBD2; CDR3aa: CASSPGLAGPQETQYF; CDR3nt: TGTGCCAGCAGCCCTGGACTAGCGGGGCCCCAAGAGACCCAGTACTTC
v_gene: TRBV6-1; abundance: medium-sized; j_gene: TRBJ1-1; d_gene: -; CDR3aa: CASSRRAEMNTEAFF; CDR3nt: TGTGCCAGCAGCCGGAGGGCAGAGATGAACACTGAAGCTTTCTTT
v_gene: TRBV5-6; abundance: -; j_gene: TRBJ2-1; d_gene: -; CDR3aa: CASSRGLWGGNEQFF; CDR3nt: TGTGCCAGCAGCCGCGGACTTTGGGGTGGAAATGAGCAGTTCTTC
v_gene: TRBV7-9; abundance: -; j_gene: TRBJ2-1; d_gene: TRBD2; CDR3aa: CASSTGLAGGGEQFF; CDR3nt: TGTGCCAGCAGCACAGGACTAGCGGGAGGAGGTGAGCAGTTCTTC
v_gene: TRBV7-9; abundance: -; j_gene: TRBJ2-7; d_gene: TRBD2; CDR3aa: CASSLTAGKVSGRAYEQYF; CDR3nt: TGTGCCAGCAGCTTGACCGCAGGGAAAGTTAGCGGGAGGGCCTACGAGCAGTACTTC
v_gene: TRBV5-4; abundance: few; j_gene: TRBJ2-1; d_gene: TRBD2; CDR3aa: CASSSGTSWDEQFF; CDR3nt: TGTGCCAGCAGCTCCGGGACTAGCTGGGATGAGCAGTTCTTC
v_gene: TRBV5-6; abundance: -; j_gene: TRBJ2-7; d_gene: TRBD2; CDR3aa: CASSRDYNEQYF; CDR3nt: TGTGCCAGCAGCAGGGACTACAACGAGCAGTACTTC
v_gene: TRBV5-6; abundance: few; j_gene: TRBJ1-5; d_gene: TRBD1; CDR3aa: CASSYRDRGAGQPQHF; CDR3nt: TGTGCCAGCAGTTACCGGGACAGGGGAGCGGGTCAGCCCCAGCATTTT
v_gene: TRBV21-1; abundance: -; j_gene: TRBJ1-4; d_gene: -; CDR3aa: CASSKGGDSRMATNEKLFF; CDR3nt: TGTGCCAGCAGCAAAGGAGGGGACTCGAGGATGGCAACTAATGAAAAACTGTTTTTT
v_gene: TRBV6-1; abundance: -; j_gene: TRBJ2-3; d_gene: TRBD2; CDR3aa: CASSAQREERDTQYF; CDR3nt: TGTGCCAGCAGTGCCCAGCGGGAGGAGCGGGATACGCAGTATTTT
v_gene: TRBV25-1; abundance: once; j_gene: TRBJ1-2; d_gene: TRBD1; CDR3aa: CASSETGVGYGYTF; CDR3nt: TGTGCCAGCAGTGAGACAGGGGTAGGCTATGGCTACACCTTC
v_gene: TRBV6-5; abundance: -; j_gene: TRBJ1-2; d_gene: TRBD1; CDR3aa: CASSYYRDSNYGYTF; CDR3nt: TGTGCCAGCAGTTACTATAGGGACAGCAACTATGGCTACACCTTC
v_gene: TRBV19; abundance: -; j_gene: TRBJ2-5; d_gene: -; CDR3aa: CASSMQQETQYF; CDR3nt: TGTGCCAGTAGTATGCAGCAAGAGACCCAGTACTTC
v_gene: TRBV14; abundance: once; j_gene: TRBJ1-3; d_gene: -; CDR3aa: CASSQASEGRNTIYF; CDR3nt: TGTGCCAGCAGCCAAGCCTCGGAGGGCCGAAACACCATATATTTT
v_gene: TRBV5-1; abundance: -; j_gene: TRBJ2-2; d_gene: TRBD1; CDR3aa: CASSGNRGPTGELFF; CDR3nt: TGCGCCAGCAGCGGGAACAGGGGCCCCACCGGGGAGCTGTTTTTT
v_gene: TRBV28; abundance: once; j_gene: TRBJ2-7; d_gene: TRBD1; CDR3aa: CASRWDSLARAGGEQYF; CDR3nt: TGTGCCAGCAGGTGGGACAGTCTGGCCCGGGCAGGGGGCGAGCAGTACTTC
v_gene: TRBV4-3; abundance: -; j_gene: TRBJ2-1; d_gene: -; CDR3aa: CASRYTGLGEQFF; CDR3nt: TGCGCCAGCAGATATACAGGTCTCGGTGAGCAGTTCTTC
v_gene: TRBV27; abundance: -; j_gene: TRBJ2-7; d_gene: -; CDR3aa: CASSSDLGVQGHEQYF; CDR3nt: TGTGCCAGCAGTTCTGACCTAGGCGTGCAGGGCCACGAGCAGTACTTC
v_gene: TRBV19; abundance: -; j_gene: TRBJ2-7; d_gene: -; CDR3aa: CASRPARVTATYEQYF; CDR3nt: TGTGCCAGTAGGCCGGCGCGAGTGACAGCTACCTACGAGCAGTACTTC
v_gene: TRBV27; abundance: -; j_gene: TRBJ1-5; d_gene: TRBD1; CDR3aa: CASSPKTGGLDQPQHF; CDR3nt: TGTGCCAGCAGCCCAAAGACAGGGGGCTTGGATCAGCCCCAGCATTTT
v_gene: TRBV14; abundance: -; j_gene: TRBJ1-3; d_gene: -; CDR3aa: CASSLYSGNTIYF; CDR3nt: TGTGCCAGCAGCCTCTACTCTGGAAACACCATATATTTT
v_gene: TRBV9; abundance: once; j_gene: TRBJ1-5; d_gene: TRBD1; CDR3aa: CASSATGTEAPRDSNQPQHF; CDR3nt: TGTGCCAGCAGCGCAACCGGGACAGAGGCCCCCCGCGATAGCAATCAGCCCCAGCATTTT